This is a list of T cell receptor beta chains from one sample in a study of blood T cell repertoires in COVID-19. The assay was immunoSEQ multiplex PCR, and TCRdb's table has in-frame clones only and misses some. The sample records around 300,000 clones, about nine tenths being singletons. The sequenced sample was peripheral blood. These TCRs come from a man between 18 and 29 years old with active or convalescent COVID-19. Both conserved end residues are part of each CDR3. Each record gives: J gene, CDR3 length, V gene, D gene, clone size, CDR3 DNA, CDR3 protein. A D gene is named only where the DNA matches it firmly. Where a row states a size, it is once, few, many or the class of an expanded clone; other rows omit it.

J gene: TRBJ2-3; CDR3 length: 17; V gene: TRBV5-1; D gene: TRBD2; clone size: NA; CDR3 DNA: TGCGCCAGCAGCTTTAACCCACTAGCGGGGGGGACAGATACGCAGTATTTT; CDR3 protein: CASSFNPLAGGTDTQYF
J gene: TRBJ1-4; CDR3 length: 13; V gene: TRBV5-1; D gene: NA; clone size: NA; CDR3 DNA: TGCGCCAGCAGCGCGGGGTCGCTTGAAAAACTGTTTTTT; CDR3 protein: CASSAGSLEKLFF
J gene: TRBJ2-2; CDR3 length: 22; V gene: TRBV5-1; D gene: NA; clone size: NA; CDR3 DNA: TGCGCCAGACCTAAATGGACAGGGACGGCTAGCGGGGAATTTGCGAACACCGGGGAGCTGTTTTTT; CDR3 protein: CARPKWTGTASGEFANTGELFF
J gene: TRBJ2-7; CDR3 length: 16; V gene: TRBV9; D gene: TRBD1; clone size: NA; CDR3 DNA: TGTGCCAGCAGCGCTACACCCGGGACAGGGGTCGCCGAGCAGTACTTC; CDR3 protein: CASSATPGTGVAEQYF
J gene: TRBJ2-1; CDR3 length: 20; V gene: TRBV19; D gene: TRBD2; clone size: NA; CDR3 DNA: TGTGCCAGTAGTATAGATTTGAAACTAGCGGGAGTTTACTCCTACAATGAGCAGTTCTTC; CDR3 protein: CASSIDLKLAGVYSYNEQFF
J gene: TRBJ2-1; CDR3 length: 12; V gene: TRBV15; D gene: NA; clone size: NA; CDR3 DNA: TGTGCCACCAGCAGAGACCCGGGGAGGCTGTTCTTC; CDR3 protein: CATSRDPGRLFF
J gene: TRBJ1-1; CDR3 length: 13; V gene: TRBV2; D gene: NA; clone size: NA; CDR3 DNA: TGTGCCAGCAGGGACAGATCGAACACTGAAGCTTTCTTT; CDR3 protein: CASRDRSNTEAFF
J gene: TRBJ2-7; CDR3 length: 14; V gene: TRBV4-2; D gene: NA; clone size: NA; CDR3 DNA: TGTGCCAGCAGCCAAGTTCAAGTCGGTTACGAGCAGTACTTC; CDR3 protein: CASSQVQVGYEQYF
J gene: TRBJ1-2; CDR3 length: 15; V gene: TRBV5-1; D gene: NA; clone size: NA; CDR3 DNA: TGCGCCAGCAGCTTGGTATCGGGTTCTAACTATGGCTACACCTTC; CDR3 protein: CASSLVSGSNYGYTF
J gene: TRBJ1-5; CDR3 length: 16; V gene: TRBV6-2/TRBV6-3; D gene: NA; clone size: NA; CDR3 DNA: TGTGCCAGCAGTTACTCGAGAGGGTTGGGCAATCAGCCCCAGCATTTT; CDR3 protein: CASSYSRGLGNQPQHF
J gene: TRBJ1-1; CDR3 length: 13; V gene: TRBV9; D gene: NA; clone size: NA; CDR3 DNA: TGTGCCAGCAGCCGCGCCATGAACACTGAAGCTTTCTTT; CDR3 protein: CASSRAMNTEAFF
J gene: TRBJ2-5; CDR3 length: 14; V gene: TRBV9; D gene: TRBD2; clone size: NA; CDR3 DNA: TGTGCCAGCAGCGGGACTAGCGGGAGTCAGACCCAGTACTTC; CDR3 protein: CASSGTSGSQTQYF
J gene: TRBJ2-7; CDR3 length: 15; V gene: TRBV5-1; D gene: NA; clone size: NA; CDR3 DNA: TGCGCCAGCAGCTTGGAAGGTCACGGGGTGGGGGAGCAGTACTTC; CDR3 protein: CASSLEGHGVGEQYF
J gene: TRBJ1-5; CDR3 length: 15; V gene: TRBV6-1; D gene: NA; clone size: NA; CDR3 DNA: TGTGCCAGCAGGGGCCGGGGGGCTAGCAATCAGCCCCAGCATTTT; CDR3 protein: CASRGRGASNQPQHF
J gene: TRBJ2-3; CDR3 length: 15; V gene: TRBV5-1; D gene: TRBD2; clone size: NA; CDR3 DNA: TGCGCCAGCAGAGTTGGCAGGGAGGGGCCAGATACGCAGTATTTT; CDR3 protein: CASRVGREGPDTQYF
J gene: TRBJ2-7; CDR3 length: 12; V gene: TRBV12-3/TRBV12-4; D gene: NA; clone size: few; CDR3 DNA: TGTGCCAGCCAATTACAGGGCTACGAGCAGTACTTC; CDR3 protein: CASQLQGYEQYF